This entry lists 3 T cell receptor beta chains sequenced from one sample in a study of follicular helper T cells after annual influenza vaccination. Time point specified: 2015-2016 season, 7 days after influenza vaccination. Sequencing used immunoSEQ multiplex PCR; TCRdb keeps in-frame clones, though not all of them. There are roughly 1,400 clones in the sample; about 60% occur only once, and approximately 8.2% lies in the top ten. The specimen comprised CXCR5+ CD38+ circulating T follicular helper cells from blood, sampled 7 days after influenza vaccination. As to subset: circulating Tfh, non-naive CD4+CXCR5+PD-1+ (ICOS+CD38+ or ICOS-CD38-). The receptors shown here come from an adult who received the influenza vaccine.

This chain joins TRBV15 and TRBJ2-5, with 9 bases fitting TRBD2. This CDR3 region has 15 residues. With V trimmed by 1 base and J by 1 base, 1 base remained unmatched. Germline V gene sequence: CDR1 LNHNV, CDR2 YYDKDF (reference sequence). CDR3 coding DNA: TGTGCCACCAGCAGAGGGGGACTAGCCCAAGAGACCCAGTACTTC. Translated: CATSRGGLAQETQYF.

The chain couples TRBV2 to TRBJ1-1, with 9 bases identical to TRBD1. Germline CDR1 is SNHLY and CDR2 is FYNNEI. The V segment lost 6 bases and the J segment 5 bases; nucleotides outside the gene matches: 7. The CDR3 contains 14 residues. CDR3: CASRDWTGETEAFF. CDR3 DNA: TGTGCCAGCAGGGATTGGACAGGGGAGACTGAAGCTTTCTTT.

The chain carries TRBV11-3 and TRBJ2-3; the match to TRBD2 covers 8 bases. Germline V gene sequence: CDR1 SGHNT, CDR2 YENEEA. V lost 5 bases to trimming and J lost 2 bases; unmatched junction nucleotides: 12. The CDR3 is made up of 17 amino acids. CDR3 DNA sequence: TGTGCCAGCAGCGCCCGCGGTTCGGGGGGGCTCACAGATACGCAGTATTTT. Translation gives CASSARGSGGLTDTQYF. The whole variable domain, remainder taken from reference TRBV11-3 and TRBJ2-3, is EAGVVQSPRYKIIEKKQPVAFWCNPISGHNTLYWYLQNLGQGPELLIRYENEEAVDDSQLPKDRFSAERLKGVDSTLKIQPAELGDSAVYLCASSARGSGGLTDTQYFGPGTRLTVL.